This record covers a single T cell receptor beta chain. Antigen specificity is unknown. The sample originates from a study of cytomegalovirus exposure and HLA in healthy donors. Study-wide background: Samples from HLA-typed donors yielded around 85 million unique TCRs in an early data release.

Regarding the study as a whole: Cytomegalovirus association was listed for 164 TCR beta chains.

PCR was performed using 60 Vbeta and 13 Jbeta primers. Repertoires were generated with immunoSEQ multiplex PCR, while TCRdb's copy carries only in-frame clones and drops some. The sample lists about 150,000 clones, 79% seen once, with roughly 6.3% in the top ten. Sequences were obtained from PBMCs. The receptor was isolated from a man aged 45-65 years in good health and CMV-seropositive.

CDR3 DNA: TGCGCCAGCAGCTTGGCCCCAAATGAAAAACTGTTTTTT. It is translated as CASSLAPNEKLFF. The genes are TRBV5-1 and TRBJ1-4; D unresolved. This CDR3 has 13 residues. V was pared by 0 bases and J by 5 bases, with 5 bases between. Germline V lookup: CDR1 SGHRS, CDR2 YFSETQ.